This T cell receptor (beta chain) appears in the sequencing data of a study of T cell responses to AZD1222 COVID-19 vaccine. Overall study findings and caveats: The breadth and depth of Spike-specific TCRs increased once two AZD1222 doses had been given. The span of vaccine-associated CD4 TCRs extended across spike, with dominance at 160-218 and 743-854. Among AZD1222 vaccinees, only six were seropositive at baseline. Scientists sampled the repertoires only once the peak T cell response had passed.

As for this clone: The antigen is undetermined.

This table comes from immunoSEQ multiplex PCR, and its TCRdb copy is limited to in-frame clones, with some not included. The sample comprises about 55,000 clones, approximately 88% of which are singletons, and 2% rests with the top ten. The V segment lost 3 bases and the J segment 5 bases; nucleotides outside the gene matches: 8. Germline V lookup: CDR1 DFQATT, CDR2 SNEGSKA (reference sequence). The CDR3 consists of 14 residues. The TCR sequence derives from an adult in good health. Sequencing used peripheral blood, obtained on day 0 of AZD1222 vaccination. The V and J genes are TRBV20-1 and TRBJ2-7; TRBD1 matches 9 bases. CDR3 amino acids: CSASRGQGANEQYF. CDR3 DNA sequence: TGCAGTGCTAGTCGGGGACAGGGTGCTAACGAGCAGTACTTC.